This T cell receptor beta chain was identified in a study of technical replicates of blood from a handful of donors. Deletions cut 6 bases from V and 5 bases from J, with 19 bases between. The CDR3 has 14 amino acids. CDR1 and CDR2 (germline): GTSNPN, SVGIG (reference sequence). The data were produced by immunoSEQ multiplex PCR, yet TCRdb's version contains in-frame clones alone and is incomplete. The sample has 75,000 to 90,000 clones, just under 95% seen once. Sequenced sample: T cells isolated from PBMCs. The chain joins TRBV30 to TRBJ2-5; D remains unclear. The TCR sequence derives from a human donor in good health. CDR3 region: CACSPRVTRETQYF. CDR3 coding DNA: TGTGCCTGTAGCCCCCGGGTCACACGGGAGACCCAGTACTTC. Full variable domain (missing parts from reference TRBV30 and TRBJ2-5): SQTIHQWPATLVQPVGSPLSLECTVEGTSNPNLYWYRQAAGRGLQLLFYSVGIGQISSEVPQNLSASRPQDRQFILSSKKLLLSDSGFYLCACSPRVTRETQYFGPGTRLLVL.